Sequencing of this T cell receptor beta chain was carried out in a study of blood T cell repertoires in COVID-19. At the level of the study: The United States, Italy and Spain were the sources of the acute and convalescent COVID-19 samples. The analysed material was cDNA or gDNA that came from T cells, B-cell-depleted T cells, or PBMCs.

Per the study methods: For nucleated cells, counts were estimated from reference gene primer amplification. Produced via immunoSEQ multiplex PCR; TCRdb's table is partial and in-frame only. V, J and clone size derive from that table, while D and trimming were established from the DNA sequence. The table has some 160,000 clones, around 83% seen once. Germline V lookup: CDR1 SGDLS, CDR2 YYNGEE. The V and J ends lost 3 bases and 2 bases respectively, with 9 bases between them. The CDR3 extends over 15 amino acids. The material sequenced was peripheral blood. This chain uses TRBV9 with TRBJ2-6; D is perhaps TRBD1 (6 bases). The receptor was isolated from a human donor in a cohort sampled during active COVID-19. Here the CDR3 reads CASSDTGTGANVLTF. DNA of the CDR3: TGTGCCAGCAGCGACACAGGGACTGGGGCCAACGTCCTGACTTTC.